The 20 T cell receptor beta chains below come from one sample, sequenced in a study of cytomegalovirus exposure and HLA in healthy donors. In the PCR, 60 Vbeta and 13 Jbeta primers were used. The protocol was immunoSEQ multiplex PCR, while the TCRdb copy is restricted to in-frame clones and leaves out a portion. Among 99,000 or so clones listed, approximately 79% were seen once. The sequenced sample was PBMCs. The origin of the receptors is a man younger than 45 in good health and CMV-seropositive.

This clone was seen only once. The CDR3: CASSLNPGQGEGGYTF. DNA for the CDR3: TGTGCCAGCAGCTTAAACCCGGGACAGGGGGAGGGTGGCTACACCTTC. The chain recombines TRBV7-2 with TRBJ1-2, with 11 positions matching TRBD1. The V gene's germline CDR1 is SGHTA and CDR2 FQGNSA. The CDR3 is made up of 16 amino acids. J gave up 7 bases and V 2 bases, and 9 bases lay outside the gene matches. The variable domain in full, with the rest retrieved from reference TRBV7-2 and TRBJ1-2, is GAGVSQSPSNKVTEKGKDVELRCDPISGHTALYWYRQSLGQGLEFLIYFQGNSAPDKSGLPSDRFSAERTGGSVSTLTIQRTQQEDSAVYLCASSLNPGQGEGGYTFGSGTRLTVV.

CDR3 sequence (DNA): TGTGCCATCAGTGAGTCAAGGGCTAGCGGGGATTACAATGAGCAGTTCTTC. The encoded protein is CAISESRASGDYNEQFF. J is TRBJ2-1 and V is TRBV10-3; 9 bases align to TRBD2. This CDR3 contains 17 residues. The J segment lost 4 bases and the V segment lost 0 bases, leaving 7 bases of the junction unmatched. CDR1 and CDR2 from the germline V gene are ENHRY and SYGVKD.

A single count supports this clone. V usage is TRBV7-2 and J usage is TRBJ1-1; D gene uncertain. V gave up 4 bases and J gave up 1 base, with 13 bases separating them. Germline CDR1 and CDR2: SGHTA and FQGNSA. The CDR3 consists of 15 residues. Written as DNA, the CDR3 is TGTGCCAGCAGCTCAGCGGGCACATCGAACACTGAAGCTTTCTTT. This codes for CASSSAGTSNTEAFF.

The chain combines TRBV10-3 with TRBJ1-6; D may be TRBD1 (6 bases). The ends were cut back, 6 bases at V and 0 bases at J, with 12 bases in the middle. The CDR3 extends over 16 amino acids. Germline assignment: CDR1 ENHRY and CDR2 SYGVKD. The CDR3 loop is CAISGTDSSYNSPLHF. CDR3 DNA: TGTGCCATCAGCGGGACGGACAGCTCCTATAATTCACCCCTCCACTTT.

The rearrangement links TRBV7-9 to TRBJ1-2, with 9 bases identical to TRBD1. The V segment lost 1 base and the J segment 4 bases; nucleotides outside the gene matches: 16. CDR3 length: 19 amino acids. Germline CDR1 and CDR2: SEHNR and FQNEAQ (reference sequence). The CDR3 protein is CASSLEIRGQGPRPYGYTF. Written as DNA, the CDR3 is TGTGCCAGCAGCTTAGAAATACGGGGACAGGGACCCCGACCCTATGGCTACACCTTC.

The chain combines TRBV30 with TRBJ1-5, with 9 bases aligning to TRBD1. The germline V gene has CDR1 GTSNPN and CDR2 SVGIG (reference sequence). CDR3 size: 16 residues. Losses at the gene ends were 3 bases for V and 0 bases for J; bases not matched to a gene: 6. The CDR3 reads CAWRPWTGDSNQPQHF. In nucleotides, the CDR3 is TGTGCCTGGAGACCCTGGACAGGGGATAGCAATCAGCCCCAGCATTTT.

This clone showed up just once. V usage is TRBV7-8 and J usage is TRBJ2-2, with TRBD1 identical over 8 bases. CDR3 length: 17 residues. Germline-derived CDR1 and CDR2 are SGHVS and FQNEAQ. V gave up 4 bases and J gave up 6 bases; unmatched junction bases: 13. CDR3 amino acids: CASSYNTGTGPAGELFF. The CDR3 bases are TGTGCCAGCAGCTATAATACCGGGACAGGCCCTGCCGGGGAGCTGTTTTTT.

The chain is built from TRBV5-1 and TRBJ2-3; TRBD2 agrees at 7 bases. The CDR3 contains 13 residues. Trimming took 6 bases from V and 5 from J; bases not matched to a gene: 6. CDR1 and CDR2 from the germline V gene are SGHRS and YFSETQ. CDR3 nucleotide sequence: TGCGCCAGCATCTTAACGGGGGGAGATACGCAGTATTTT. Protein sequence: CASILTGGDTQYF.

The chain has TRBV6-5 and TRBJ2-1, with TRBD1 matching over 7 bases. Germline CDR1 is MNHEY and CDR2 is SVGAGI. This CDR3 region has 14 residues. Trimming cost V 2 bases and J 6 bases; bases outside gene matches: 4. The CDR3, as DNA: TGTGCCAGCAGTTACCACCGGGACAGCAATGAGCAGTTCTTC. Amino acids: CASSYHRDSNEQFF.

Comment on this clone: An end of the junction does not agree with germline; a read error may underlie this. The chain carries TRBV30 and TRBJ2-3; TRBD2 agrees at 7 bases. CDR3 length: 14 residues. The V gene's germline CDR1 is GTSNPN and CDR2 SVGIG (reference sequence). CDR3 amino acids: CAGRLAGGTDTQYF. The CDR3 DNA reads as TGTGCCGGGAGGCTGGCGGGGGGCACAGATACGCAGTATTTT. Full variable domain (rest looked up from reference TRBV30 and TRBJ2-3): SQTIHQWPATLVQPVGSPLSLECTVEGTSNPNLYWYRQAAGRGLQLLFYSVGIGQISSEVPQNLSASRPQDRQFILSSKKLLLSDSGFYLCAGRLAGGTDTQYFGPGTRLTVL.

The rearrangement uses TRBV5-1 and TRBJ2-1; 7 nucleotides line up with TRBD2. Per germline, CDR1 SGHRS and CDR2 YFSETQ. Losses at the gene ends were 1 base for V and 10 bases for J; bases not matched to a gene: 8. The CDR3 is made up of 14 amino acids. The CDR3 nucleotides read TGCGCCAGCAGCTTGTCGGGGGGTGTAAGCGAGCAGTTCTTC. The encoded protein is CASSLSGGVSEQFF.

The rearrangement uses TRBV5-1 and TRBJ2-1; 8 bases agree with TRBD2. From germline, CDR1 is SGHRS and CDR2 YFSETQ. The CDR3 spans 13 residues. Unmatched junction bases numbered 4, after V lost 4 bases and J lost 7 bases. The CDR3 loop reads CASSLGLANEQFF. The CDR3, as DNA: TGCGCCAGCAGCCTTGGACTAGCAAATGAGCAGTTCTTC.

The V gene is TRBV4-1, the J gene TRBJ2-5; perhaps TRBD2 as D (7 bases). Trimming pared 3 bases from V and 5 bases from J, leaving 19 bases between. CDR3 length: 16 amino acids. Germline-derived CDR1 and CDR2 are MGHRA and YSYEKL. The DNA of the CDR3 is TGCGCCAGCAGCCAGGCTACGCACAGGGAGGGGGAGACCCAGTACTTC. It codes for CASSQATHREGETQYF.

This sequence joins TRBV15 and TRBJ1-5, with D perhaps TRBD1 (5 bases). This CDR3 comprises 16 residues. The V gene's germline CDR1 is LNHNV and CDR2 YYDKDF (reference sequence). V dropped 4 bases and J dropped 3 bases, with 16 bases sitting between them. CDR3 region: CATSTRTGGTNQPQHF. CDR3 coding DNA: TGTGCCACCAGCACTAGGACGGGGGGGACCAATCAGCCCCAGCATTTT.

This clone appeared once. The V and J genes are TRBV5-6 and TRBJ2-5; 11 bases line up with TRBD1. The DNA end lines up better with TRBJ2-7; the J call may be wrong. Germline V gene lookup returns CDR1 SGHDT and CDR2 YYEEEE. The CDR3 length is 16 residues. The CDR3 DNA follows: TGTGCCAGCAGCTTTTATTCCGGGACAGGGGGCTACGAGCAGTACTTC. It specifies CASSFYSGTGGYEQYF.

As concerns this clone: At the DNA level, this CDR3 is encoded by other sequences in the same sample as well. Here the CDR3 DNA reads TGTGCCAGTAGCCCGGGACAGGGTGGATACGAGCAGTACTTC. Amino acid sequence: CASSPGQGGYEQYF. The chain employs TRBV19 and TRBJ2-7; TRBD1 matches 9 bases. The germline gives CDR1 LNHDA, CDR2 SQIVND (reference sequence). The CDR3 covers 14 residues. V trimming: 6 bases; J trimming: 4 bases; junction bases outside the gene matches: 7.

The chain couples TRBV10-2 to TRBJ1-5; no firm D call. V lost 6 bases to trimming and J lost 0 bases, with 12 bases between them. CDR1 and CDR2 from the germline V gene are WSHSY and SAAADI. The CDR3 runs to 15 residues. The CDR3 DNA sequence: TGCGCCAGCAGCGACGGGTTATATAGCAATCAGCCCCAGCATTTT. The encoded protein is CASSDGLYSNQPQHF.

CDR3 in amino acids: CATSRPKTGTEAFF. The CDR3 DNA reads TGTGCCACCAGCCGACCTAAGACAGGGACTGAAGCTTTCTTT. The rearrangement links TRBV15 to TRBJ1-1, with TRBD1 identical over 7 bases. The CDR3 is 14 amino acids. Germline CDR1 LNHNV, CDR2 YYDKDF (reference sequence). The J segment lost 5 bases and the V segment lost 5 bases, leaving 8 bases of the junction unmatched.

For the CDR3, the DNA is TGTGCCAGCAGCCTCAACGGACTAGCGTTAGGAACAGATACGCAGTATTTT. This codes for CASSLNGLALGTDTQYF. The chain combines TRBV7-2 with TRBJ2-3; 9 bases are shared with TRBD2. The V gene's germline CDR1 is SGHTA and CDR2 FQGNSA. The CDR3 has 17 residues. The trim removed 5 bases at V and 3 bases at J, leaving 12 bases unmatched.

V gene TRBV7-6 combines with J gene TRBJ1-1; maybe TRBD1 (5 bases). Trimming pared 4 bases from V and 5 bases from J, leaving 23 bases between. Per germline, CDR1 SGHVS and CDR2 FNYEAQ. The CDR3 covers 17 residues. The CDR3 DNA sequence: TGTGCCAGCAGCTCCGTCGCTTCAAATTGGGGGGAAACTGAAGCTTTCTTT. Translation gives CASSSVASNWGETEAFF.